Listed here is a single TCR beta chain. These data belong to a study of T cell changes during pregnancy in multiple sclerosis. Assay: immunoSEQ multiplex PCR; the TCRdb copy retains only in-frame clones and omits some. The sample lists tens of thousands of clones; about 91% were seen once. This CDR3 is 15 amino acids long. Germline lookup yields CDR1 SGHRS and CDR2 YFSETQ. Between the trimmed V and J ends, which lost 5 bases and 5 bases, there was a span of 19 bases. The origin of this receptor is a female donor with multiple sclerosis, enrolled in a pregnancy study. The chain carries TRBV5-1 and TRBJ2-5; D call uncertain. This sample comprised CD4+ T cells from peripheral blood mononuclear cells, obtained in the first trimester of pregnancy. The DNA of the CDR3 is TGCGCCAGCAGTGGTGGATTCGTTTTCGGGGAGACCCAGTACTTC. As protein: CASSGGFVFGETQYF. Full variable domain (missing parts from reference TRBV5-1 and TRBJ2-5): KAGVTQTPRYLIKTRGQQVTLSCSPISGHRSVSWYQQTPGQGLQFLFEYFSETQRNKGNFPGRFSGRQFSNSRSEMNVSTLELGDSALYLCASSGGFVFGETQYFGPGTRLLVL.